Each of the 13 T cell receptor beta chains below was sequenced from the same sample in a study of blood T cell repertoires in COVID-19. Some clones are missing from TCRdb's copy, which holds only in-frame ones; the method was immunoSEQ multiplex PCR. Of fewer than 120,000 clones detected, roughly 87% appear once; the ten largest clones hold around 5.1%. Sequences were obtained from peripheral blood. The receptors were gathered from a human donor in a cohort sampled during active COVID-19.

The genes are TRBV28 and TRBJ2-3, with 9 bases fitting TRBD2. The CDR3 has 16 residues. Germline-derived CDR1 and CDR2 are MDHEN and SYDVKM. V lost 5 bases and J lost 3; bases outside the gene matches: 9. The DNA for the CDR3 is TGTGCCAGCAGTCCCCTGACTAGCGGTAAGACAGATACGCAGTATTTT. Translated, it gives CASSPLTSGKTDTQYF.

This clone was observed a handful of times. The chain links TRBV13 to TRBJ1-2, with TRBD1 as a possible D gene (6 bases). Trimming removed 3 bases from V and 7 bases from J, with 27 bases in between. The CDR3 consists of 18 residues. Germline CDR1 and CDR2: PRHDT and FYEKMQ (reference sequence). Here the CDR3 DNA reads TGTGCCAGCAGCTTTCGTTCCCCCGGGAGGACAGCCGGGTCTGGCTACACCTTC. It is translated as CASSFRSPGRTAGSGYTF.

This chain connects TRBV18 to TRBJ2-1; 9 nucleotides agree with TRBD2. Germline-derived CDR1 and CDR2 are KGHSH and LQKENI. After removal of 2 bases from V and 6 bases from J, the junction contained 8 bases not matched to a gene. This CDR3 spans 16 amino acids. CDR3 in DNA: TGTGCCAGCTCACCATTAGCGGGAGAATGGGGCAATGAGCAGTTCTTC. As protein: CASSPLAGEWGNEQFF.

V is TRBV28 and J is TRBJ1-1, with 10 bases fitting TRBD1. CDR3 length: 17 residues. Germline V gene lookup returns CDR1 MDHEN and CDR2 SYDVKM. V shed 6 bases, J shed 1 base, and the junction held 11 bases outside the gene matches. The CDR3 region is CASRATGTGATNTEAFF. The CDR3 DNA reads as TGTGCCAGCAGAGCGACGGGGACAGGGGCTACGAACACTGAAGCTTTCTTT. Using reference TRBV28 and TRBJ1-1 for the parts outside the CDR3, the full variable domain is DVKVTQSSRYLVKRTGEKVFLECVQDMDHENMFWYRQDPGLGLRLIYFSYDVKMKEKGDIPEGYSVSREKKERFSLILESASTNQTSMYLCASRATGTGATNTEAFFGQGTRLTVV.

The chain has TRBV10-3 and TRBJ2-1, with unresolved D. Trimming removed 2 bases from V and 8 bases from J, with 16 bases in between. Germline V gives CDR1 ENHRY, CDR2 SYGVKD. The CDR3 has 15 amino acids. The CDR3: CAISETGAPTDEQFF. The CDR3, as DNA: TGTGCCATCAGTGAGACCGGAGCCCCCACGGATGAGCAGTTCTTC.

The chain is built from TRBV6-1 and TRBJ1-6; D unclear. Germline CDR1 reads MNHNS; CDR2 reads SASEGT. V lost 3 bases to trimming and J lost 7 bases, with 13 bases between them. The CDR3 sequence is 15 residues long. The CDR3 loop is CASSEWAGVNSPLHF. The CDR3 nucleotides read TGTGCCAGCAGTGAGTGGGCAGGCGTCAATTCACCCCTCCACTTT.

The chain is built from TRBV4-2 and TRBJ2-1; 9 bases fit TRBD2. CDR1 and CDR2 (germline): LGHNA, YNFKEQ. Trimming cost V 2 bases and J 0 bases; bases outside gene matches: 8. The CDR3 is 18 amino acids. The CDR3 loop reads CASSQSAGGLSSYNEQFF. The CDR3 DNA reads as TGTGCCAGCAGCCAATCAGCGGGGGGCCTAAGCTCCTACAATGAGCAGTTCTTC.

The rearrangement uses TRBV7-3 and TRBJ2-6; 7 nucleotides agree with TRBD2. Germline lookup yields CDR1 SGHTA and CDR2 FQGTGA. V lost 1 base, J lost 2 bases, and 2 bases stayed unmatched. The CDR3 sequence is 16 residues long. In DNA form, the CDR3 reads TGTGCCAGCAGCTTAAGGGCGGGGGCTGGGGCCAACGTCCTGACTTTC. Its translation is CASSLRAGAGANVLTF.

The V and J genes are TRBV19 and TRBJ2-3, with 12 nucleotides matching TRBD2. CDR3 length equals 16 residues. From germline, CDR1 is LNHDA and CDR2 SQIVND (reference sequence). V was pared by 5 bases and J by 6 bases, with 9 bases of the junction left unmatched. The CDR3 here is CASSYRLAGAGDTQYF. For the CDR3, the DNA is TGTGCCAGTAGTTACCGACTAGCGGGGGCCGGGGATACGCAGTATTTT.

The chain recombines TRBV11-2 with TRBJ1-2; TRBD1 matches at 9 bases. V gave up 5 bases and J gave up 7 bases; unmatched junction bases: 14. In germline, CDR1 is SGHAT, CDR2 FQNNGV. The CDR3 covers 16 residues. CDR3 loop: CASSLHRDRAGRGYTF. CDR3 bases: TGTGCCAGCAGCCTTCACCGGGACAGGGCTGGGCGTGGCTACACCTTC.

This clone was observed once. J is TRBJ2-3 and V is TRBV5-6, with a possible D match to TRBD1 (6 bases). Trimming shortened V by 0 bases and J by 4 bases, and 15 bases separated the two germline ends. The V gene's germline CDR1 is SGHDT and CDR2 YYEEEE. The CDR3 runs 16 residues. As DNA, the CDR3 is TGTGCCAGCAGCTTGGTCTCAGGGGTTATGGCAGATACGCAGTATTTT. This gives the protein CASSLVSGVMADTQYF.

V usage is TRBV10-3 and J usage is TRBJ1-5, with D hard to call. The CDR3 length is 14 residues. Germline V CDR1 and CDR2: ENHRY, SYGVKD. Deletions cut 4 bases from V and 2 bases from J, with 9 bases between. The CDR3 region is CAISADNRNQPQHF. The DNA of the CDR3 is TGTGCCATCAGTGCAGACAATCGCAATCAGCCCCAGCATTTT.

This chain uses TRBV5-1 with TRBJ2-5, with 8 bases identical to TRBD1. Germline V gene sequence: CDR1 SGHRS, CDR2 YFSETQ. The ends lost 3 bases at V and 5 bases at J; junction bases unmatched: 9. The CDR3 covers 15 residues. CDR3 sequence reads: CASSWGTGPVETQYF. The CDR3 DNA follows: TGCGCCAGCAGCTGGGGGACAGGACCGGTGGAGACCCAGTACTTC.